This TCR beta chain derives from a study of T cells in Graves' hyperthyroidism and ophthalmopathy. This clonotype was observed many times. TCR beta CDR3 region amplification was performed from RNA transcripts. First-round RT-PCR targeting the TCR CDR3 was performed with the HTBI primer set. TCRdb recomputed calls from the multiplex PCR reads with MiXCR, one row per CDR3 protein. The table records approximately 320,000 distinct CDR3 sequences, around 16% of them present only once. This CDR3 region has 15 residues. The V and J ends lost 5 bases and 0 bases respectively, with 14 bases between them. Germline loops: CDR1 PRHDT, CDR2 FYEKMQ (reference sequence).

The TCR sequence derives from a man aged 30-40 years with Graves' hyperthyroidism. The sample taken for sequencing was blood. This sequence joins TRBV13 and TRBJ2-7; D could derive from TRBD1 or TRBD2 (5 bases each). The CDR3 bases are TGTGCCAGCAGCCCCCCCCGGGACGGCTCCTACGAGCAGTACTTC. This sequence encodes CASSPPRDGSYEQYF.